Listed here are 14 T cell receptor beta chains from one sample, sequenced in a study of control samples from healthy donors and cancer patients. Using immunoSEQ multiplex PCR, the repertoire was profiled, and TCRdb retains in-frame clones only, with some absent. The sample includes 98,000 or so clones, around 80% seen only once; the top ten take 8% to 11%. The sample taken for sequencing was blood. Source of these receptors: a woman aged 25 to 45 in good health.

The chain links TRBV18 to TRBJ1-1; 10 bases match TRBD1. Germline loops: CDR1 KGHSH, CDR2 LQKENI. The V and J ends lost 4 bases and 5 bases, in that order; junction bases with no gene match: 13. The CDR3 totals 17 residues. As DNA, the CDR3 is TGTGCCAGCTCACGCGGGACAGGGGCCTTAATGGGGACTGAAGCTTTCTTT. This sequence encodes CASSRGTGALMGTEAFF.

The rearrangement uses TRBV5-1 and TRBJ2-7; either TRBD1 or TRBD2 may fit D (5 bases each). This CDR3 has 14 residues. Trimming pared 0 bases from V and 2 bases from J, leaving 9 bases between. Germline V gene sequence: CDR1 SGHRS, CDR2 YFSETQ. CDR3 nucleotide sequence: TGCGCCAGCAGCTTGGAGAGGGGACCCTACGAGCAGTACTTC. Amino acid sequence: CASSLERGPYEQYF.

The chain couples TRBV5-1 to TRBJ1-4; tentative D call: TRBD1 (5 bases). Between the trimmed V and J ends, which lost 6 bases and 7 bases, there was a span of 16 bases. Germline V gives CDR1 SGHRS, CDR2 YFSETQ. The CDR3 runs 14 residues. For the CDR3, the DNA is TGCGCCAGCAAATTGTTGGGGGAACGTGAAAAACTGTTTTTT. As protein: CASKLLGEREKLFF.

This clone has just one count. The V and J genes are TRBV6-5 and TRBJ1-1; D may be TRBD1 (6 bases). The V end was cut by 0 bases, the J end by 8 bases, with 19 bases between. CDR3 length: 16 residues. The germline V gene encodes CDR1 MNHEY and CDR2 SVGAGI. The CDR3 is CASSYSASRQGGEAFF. DNA for the CDR3: TGTGCCAGCAGTTACTCTGCAAGCCGCCAAGGGGGAGAAGCTTTCTTT.

The V gene is TRBV5-5, the J gene TRBJ1-1; D not resolved. Germline CDR1 SGHKS, CDR2 YYEKEE (reference sequence). The ends were cut back, 0 bases at V and 2 bases at J, with 5 bases in the middle. The CDR3 extends over 13 amino acids. The CDR3 spells CASSLGGNTEAFF. The CDR3 nucleotides read TGTGCCAGCAGCTTGGGGGGAAACACTGAAGCTTTCTTT.

This sequence joins TRBV5-3 and TRBJ1-1; D gene ambiguous. TRBV5-3 is designated an ORF whose function remains uncertain. The length of the CDR3 is 13 residues. Trimming cost V 4 bases and J 3 bases, with 10 bases left between them. The CDR3 region has the DNA TGTGCCAGAAGCGAAGGACGGGACACTGAAGCTTTCTTT. As protein: CARSEGRDTEAFF.

The chain is built from TRBV9 and TRBJ1-1, with TRBD1 as a possible D gene (5 bases). The V end was cut by 5 bases, the J end by 5 bases, with 16 bases between. The germline CDR1 and CDR2 sequences are SGDLS and YYNGEE. This CDR3 region has 14 residues. The DNA for the CDR3 is TGTGCCAGCAGTCCGGGGGATTCTGGTACTGAAGCTTTCTTT. Translation gives CASSPGDSGTEAFF.

This chain links TRBV20-1 with TRBJ1-1; D is uncertain. This CDR3 contains 11 residues. Per the germline V gene, CDR1 is DFQATT and CDR2 is SNEGSKA (reference sequence). V dropped 2 bases and J dropped 5 bases, with 6 bases sitting between them. Here the CDR3 reads CSARLGTEAFF. CDR3 nucleotide sequence: TGCAGTGCTAGATTGGGGACTGAAGCTTTCTTT.

This clone was detected a few times. This chain links TRBV29-1 with TRBJ1-3, with no clear D. Germline lookup yields CDR1 SQVTM and CDR2 ANQGSEA. V was clipped by 0 bases and J by 0 bases, with 12 bases between them. The CDR3 is 16 residues long. CDR3 DNA: TGCAGCGTTGAAGAGGTTGCGGGATTCTCTGGAAACACCATATATTTT. It is translated as CSVEEVAGFSGNTIYF.

This chain links TRBV14 with TRBJ1-1; D perhaps matches TRBD1 (5 bases). This CDR3 region has 13 residues. V was cut by 4 bases and J by 11 bases, with 17 bases left in between. In germline, CDR1 is SGHDN, CDR2 FVKESK. The chain's CDR3 is CASSRGGREMAFF. The CDR3 coding sequence is TGTGCCAGCAGCCGGGGGGGACGGGAGATGGCTTTCTTT. Full variable domain (rest looked up from reference TRBV14 and TRBJ1-1): EAGVTQFPSHSVIEKGQTVTLRCDPISGHDNLYWYRRVMGKEIKFLLHFVKESKQDESGMPNNRFLAERTGGTYSTLKVQPAELEDSGVYFCASSRGGREMAFFGQGTRLTVV.

This sequence joins TRBV5-1 and TRBJ2-2, with TRBD2 matching 11 bases. The CDR3 has 15 amino acids. Trimming at V came to 4 bases and at J to 6 bases, leaving 5 bases not matched to a gene. Germline CDR1 and CDR2: SGHRS and YFSETQ. As DNA, the CDR3 is TGCGCCAGCAGCCTGTTAGCGGGGGGGCCCGGGGAGCTGTTTTTT. This gives the protein CASSLLAGGPGELFF.

The rearrangement joins TRBV7-8 to TRBJ1-1, with D possibly TRBD1 on 6 matching bases. The CDR3 has 16 residues. Trimming took off 5 bases at V and 6 bases at J, with 22 bases between the two ends. Germline-derived CDR1 and CDR2 are SGHVS and FQNEAQ. This CDR3 is CASSTYLSSGAPEAFF. The DNA of the CDR3 is TGTGCCAGCAGCACTTACCTATCGTCAGGGGCCCCTGAAGCTTTCTTT.

In DNA form, the CDR3 reads TGTGCCTGGGGGGCCAGCGGGGTTGCAGATACGCAGTATTTT. This translates into CAWGASGVADTQYF. V usage is TRBV30 and J usage is TRBJ2-3, with 7 positions matching TRBD2. CDR1 and CDR2 from the germline V gene are GTSNPN and SVGIG (reference sequence). The J segment lost 4 bases and the V segment lost 5 bases, leaving 9 bases of the junction unmatched. The CDR3 has 14 residues.

J is TRBJ1-2 and V is TRBV25-1, with 10 bases identical to TRBD1. After removal of 1 base from V and 6 bases from J, the junction contained 2 bases not matched to a gene. This CDR3 spans 14 amino acids. Germline V gives CDR1 MGHDK, CDR2 SYGVNS. The chain's CDR3 is CASSESGTGDGYTF. The CDR3 region has the DNA TGTGCCAGCAGTGAATCAGGGACAGGGGATGGCTACACCTTC.